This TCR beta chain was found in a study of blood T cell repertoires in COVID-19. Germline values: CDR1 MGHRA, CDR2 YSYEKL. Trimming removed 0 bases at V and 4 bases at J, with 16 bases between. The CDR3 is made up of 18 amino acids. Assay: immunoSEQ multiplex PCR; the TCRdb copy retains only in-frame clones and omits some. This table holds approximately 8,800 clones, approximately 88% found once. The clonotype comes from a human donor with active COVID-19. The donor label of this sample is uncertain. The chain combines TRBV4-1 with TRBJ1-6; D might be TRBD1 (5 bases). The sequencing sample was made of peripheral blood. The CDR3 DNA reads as TGCGCCAGCAGCCAAGAATTTCGGGGGGGAAGTTATAATTCACCCCTCCACTTT. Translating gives CASSQEFRGGSYNSPLHF.